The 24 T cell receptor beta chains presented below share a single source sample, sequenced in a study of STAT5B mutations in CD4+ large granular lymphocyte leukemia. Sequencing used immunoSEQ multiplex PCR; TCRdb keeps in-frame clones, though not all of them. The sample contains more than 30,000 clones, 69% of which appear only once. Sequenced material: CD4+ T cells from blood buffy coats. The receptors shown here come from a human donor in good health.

This CDR3 reads CASSPGGLQETQYF. CDR3 nucleotide sequence: TGCGCCAGCAGCCCAGGGGGCCTCCAAGAGACCCAGTACTTC. The chain combines TRBV5-1 with TRBJ2-5; the match to TRBD1 covers 8 bases. There are 14 residues in the CDR3. V dropped 4 bases and J dropped 1; count of bases not matched to a gene: 3. The germline CDR1 and CDR2 sequences are SGHRS and YFSETQ.

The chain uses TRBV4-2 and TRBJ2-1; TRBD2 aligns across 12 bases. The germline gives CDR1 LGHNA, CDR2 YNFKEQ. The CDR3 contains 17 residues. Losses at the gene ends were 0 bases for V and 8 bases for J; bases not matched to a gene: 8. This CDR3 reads CASSQDTRTSGIDEQFF. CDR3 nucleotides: TGTGCCAGCAGCCAAGATACTAGGACTAGCGGGATAGATGAGCAGTTCTTC.

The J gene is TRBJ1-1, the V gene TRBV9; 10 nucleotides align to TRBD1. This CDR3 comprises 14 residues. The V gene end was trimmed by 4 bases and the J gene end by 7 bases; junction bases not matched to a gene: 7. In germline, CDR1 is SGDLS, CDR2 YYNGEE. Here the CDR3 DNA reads TGTGCCAGCAGCAGACGACAGGGGGCGGGTGAAGCTTTCTTT. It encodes CASSRRQGAGEAFF.

This CDR3 reads CASSPGLVETQYF. Here the CDR3 DNA reads TGTGCCAGCTCACCGGGACTAGTAGAGACCCAGTACTTC. The chain combines TRBV18 with TRBJ2-5; 8 nucleotides align to TRBD2. The CDR3 consists of 13 residues. V shed 3 bases and J 4 bases; nucleotides not matched to a gene: 1. Per the germline V gene, CDR1 is KGHSH and CDR2 is LQKENI.

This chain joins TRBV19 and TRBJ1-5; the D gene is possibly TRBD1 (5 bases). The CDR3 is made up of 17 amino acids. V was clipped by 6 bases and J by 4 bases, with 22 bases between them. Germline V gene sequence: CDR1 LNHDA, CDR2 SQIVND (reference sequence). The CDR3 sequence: CASSLIRDSFMNQPQHF. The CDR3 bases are TGTGCCAGTAGCCTCATCCGGGACTCGTTTATGAATCAGCCCCAGCATTTT.

The CDR3 sequence is CASSLGTANEKLFF. The CDR3 DNA is TGTGCCAGCAGCTTAGGGACAGCTAATGAAAAACTGTTTTTT. This sequence joins TRBV7-9 and TRBJ1-4; possible D gene TRBD1, 6 bases. V dropped 1 base and J dropped 3 bases, with 6 bases sitting between them. The CDR3 totals 14 residues. Per germline, CDR1 SEHNR and CDR2 FQNEAQ (reference sequence).

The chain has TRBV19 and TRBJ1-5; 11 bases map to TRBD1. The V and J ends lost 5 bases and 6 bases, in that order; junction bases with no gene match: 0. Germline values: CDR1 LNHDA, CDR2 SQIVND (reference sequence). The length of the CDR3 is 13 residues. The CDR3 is CASSGTGGQPQHF. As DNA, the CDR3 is TGTGCCAGTAGTGGGACAGGGGGTCAGCCCCAGCATTTT.

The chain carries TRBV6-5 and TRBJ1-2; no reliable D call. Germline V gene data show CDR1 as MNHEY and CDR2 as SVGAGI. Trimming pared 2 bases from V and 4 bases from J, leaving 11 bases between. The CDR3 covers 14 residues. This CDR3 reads CASSYRSPAYGYTF. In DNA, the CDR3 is TGTGCCAGCAGTTACCGCTCGCCCGCCTATGGCTACACCTTC.

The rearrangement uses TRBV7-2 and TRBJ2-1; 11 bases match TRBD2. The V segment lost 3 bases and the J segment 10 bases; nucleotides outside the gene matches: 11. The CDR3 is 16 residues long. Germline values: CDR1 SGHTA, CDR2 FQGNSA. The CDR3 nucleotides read TGTGCCAGCAGCTTCACTGGGACTAGCGGTGGCCTGGAGCAGTTCTTC. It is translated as CASSFTGTSGGLEQFF.

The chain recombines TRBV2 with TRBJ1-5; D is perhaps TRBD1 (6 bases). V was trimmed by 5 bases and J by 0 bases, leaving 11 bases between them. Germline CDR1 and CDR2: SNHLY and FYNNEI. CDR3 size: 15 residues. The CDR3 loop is CASSFTGNSNQPQHF. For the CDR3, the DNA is TGTGCCAGCAGTTTTACAGGGAATAGCAATCAGCCCCAGCATTTT. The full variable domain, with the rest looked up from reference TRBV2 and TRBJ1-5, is EPEVTQTPSHQVTQMGQEVILRCVPISNHLYFYWYRQILGQKVEFLVSFYNNEISEKSEIFDDQFSVERPDGSNFTLKIRSTKLEDSAMYFCASSFTGNSNQPQHFGDGTRLSIL.

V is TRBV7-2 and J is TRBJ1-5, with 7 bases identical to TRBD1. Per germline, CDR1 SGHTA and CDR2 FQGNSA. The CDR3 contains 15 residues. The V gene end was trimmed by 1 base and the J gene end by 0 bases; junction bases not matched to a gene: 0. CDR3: CASSLGQGSNQPQHF. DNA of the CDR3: TGTGCCAGCAGCTTAGGACAGGGTAGCAATCAGCCCCAGCATTTT.

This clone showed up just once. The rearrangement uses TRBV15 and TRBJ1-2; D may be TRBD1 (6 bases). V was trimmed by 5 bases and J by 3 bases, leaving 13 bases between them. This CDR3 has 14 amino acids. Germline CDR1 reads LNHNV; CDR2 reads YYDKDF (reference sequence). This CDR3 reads CATSGRTADYGYTF. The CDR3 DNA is TGTGCCACCAGCGGTAGGACAGCGGACTATGGCTACACCTTC.

CDR3 in amino acids: CATSNREYGYTF. The CDR3 DNA reads as TGTGCCACCAGCAATAGAGAGTATGGCTACACCTTC. J is TRBJ1-2 and V is TRBV15; D is undetermined. Trimming left V 4 bases short and J 5 bases short, with 8 bases between. Germline CDR1 and CDR2: LNHNV and YYDKDF (reference sequence). There are 12 residues in the CDR3.

The CDR3 region is CASNRGFTDTQYF. CDR3 nucleotides: TGTGCCAGCAATCGGGGGTTCACAGATACGCAGTATTTT. This chain links TRBV14 with TRBJ2-3; a weak D match, TRBD2 (6 bases). The CDR3 runs to 13 residues. V lost 7 bases and J 2 bases, leaving 10 bases between the germline ends. Germline CDR1 SGHDN, CDR2 FVKESK.

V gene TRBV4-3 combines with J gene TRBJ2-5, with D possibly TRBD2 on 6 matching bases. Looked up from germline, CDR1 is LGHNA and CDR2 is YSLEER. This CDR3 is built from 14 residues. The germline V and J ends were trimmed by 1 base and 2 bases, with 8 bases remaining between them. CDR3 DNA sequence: TGCGCCAGCAGCCAAGTTGGGGGGCAAGAGACCCAGTACTTC. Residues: CASSQVGGQETQYF.

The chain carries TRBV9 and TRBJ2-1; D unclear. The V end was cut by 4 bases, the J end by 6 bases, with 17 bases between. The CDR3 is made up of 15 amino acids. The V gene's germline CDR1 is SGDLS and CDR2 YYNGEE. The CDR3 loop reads CASSPVLLSLNEQFF. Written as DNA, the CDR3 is TGTGCCAGCAGCCCCGTTTTGTTATCCCTCAATGAGCAGTTCTTC.

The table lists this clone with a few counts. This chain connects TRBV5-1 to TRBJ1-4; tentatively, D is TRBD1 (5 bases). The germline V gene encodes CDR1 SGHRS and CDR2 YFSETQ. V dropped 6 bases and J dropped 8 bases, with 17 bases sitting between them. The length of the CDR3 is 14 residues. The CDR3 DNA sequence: TGCGCCAGCAAGGAGGAGGGGATGGGAGAAAAACTGTTTTTT. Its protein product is CASKEEGMGEKLFF.

The CDR3 protein is CASSEWAGSGNTIYF. CDR3 DNA sequence: TGTGCCAGCAGTGAATGGGCAGGGTCTGGAAACACCATATATTTT. This chain links TRBV25-1 with TRBJ1-3; D perhaps matches TRBD1 (5 bases). This CDR3 is 15 amino acids long. V lost 1 base and J lost 1, with 8 bases in between. Looked up from germline, CDR1 is MGHDK and CDR2 is SYGVNS.

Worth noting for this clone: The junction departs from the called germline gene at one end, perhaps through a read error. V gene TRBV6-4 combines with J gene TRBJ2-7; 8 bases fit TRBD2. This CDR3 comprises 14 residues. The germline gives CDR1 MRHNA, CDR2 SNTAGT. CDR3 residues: CATSSIAGPYGQYF. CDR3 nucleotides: TGTGCCACCTCGAGTATAGCGGGGCCCTACGGGCAGTACTTC.

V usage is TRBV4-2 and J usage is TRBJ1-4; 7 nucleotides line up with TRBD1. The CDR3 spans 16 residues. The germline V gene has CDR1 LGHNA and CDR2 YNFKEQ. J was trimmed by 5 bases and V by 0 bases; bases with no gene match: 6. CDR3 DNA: TGTGCCAGCAGCCAAGATCCCCAGGGGGGAAATGAAAAACTGTTTTTT. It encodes CASSQDPQGGNEKLFF.

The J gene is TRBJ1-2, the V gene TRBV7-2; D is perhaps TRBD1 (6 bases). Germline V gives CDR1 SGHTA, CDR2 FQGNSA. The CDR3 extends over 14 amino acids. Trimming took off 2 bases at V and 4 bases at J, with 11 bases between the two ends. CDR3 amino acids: CASSLQGPIYGYTF. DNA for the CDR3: TGTGCCAGCAGCTTACAGGGGCCCATCTATGGCTACACCTTC. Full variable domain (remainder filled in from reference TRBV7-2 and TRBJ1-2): GAGVSQSPSNKVTEKGKDVELRCDPISGHTALYWYRQSLGQGLEFLIYFQGNSAPDKSGLPSDRFSAERTGGSVSTLTIQRTQQEDSAVYLCASSLQGPIYGYTFGSGTRLTVV.

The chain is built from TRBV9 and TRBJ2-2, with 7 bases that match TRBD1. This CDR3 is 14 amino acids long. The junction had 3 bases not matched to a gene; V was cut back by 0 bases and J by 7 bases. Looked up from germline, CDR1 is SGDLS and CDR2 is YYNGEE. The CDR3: CASSVGQGDGELFF. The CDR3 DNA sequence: TGTGCCAGCAGCGTAGGGCAGGGGGACGGGGAGCTGTTTTTT.

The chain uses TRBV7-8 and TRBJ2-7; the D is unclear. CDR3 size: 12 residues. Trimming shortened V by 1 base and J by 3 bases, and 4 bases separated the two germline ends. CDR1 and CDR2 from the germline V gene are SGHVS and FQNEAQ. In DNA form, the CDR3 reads TGTGCCAGCAGCTTAGATTTCTACGAGCAGTACTTC. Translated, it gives CASSLDFYEQYF.

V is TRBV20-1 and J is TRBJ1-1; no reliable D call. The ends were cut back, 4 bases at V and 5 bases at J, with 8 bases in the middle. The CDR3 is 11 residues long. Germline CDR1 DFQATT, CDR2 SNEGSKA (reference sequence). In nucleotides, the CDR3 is TGCAGTGCTAAAGGAGGAACTGAAGCTTTCTTT. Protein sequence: CSAKGGTEAFF.